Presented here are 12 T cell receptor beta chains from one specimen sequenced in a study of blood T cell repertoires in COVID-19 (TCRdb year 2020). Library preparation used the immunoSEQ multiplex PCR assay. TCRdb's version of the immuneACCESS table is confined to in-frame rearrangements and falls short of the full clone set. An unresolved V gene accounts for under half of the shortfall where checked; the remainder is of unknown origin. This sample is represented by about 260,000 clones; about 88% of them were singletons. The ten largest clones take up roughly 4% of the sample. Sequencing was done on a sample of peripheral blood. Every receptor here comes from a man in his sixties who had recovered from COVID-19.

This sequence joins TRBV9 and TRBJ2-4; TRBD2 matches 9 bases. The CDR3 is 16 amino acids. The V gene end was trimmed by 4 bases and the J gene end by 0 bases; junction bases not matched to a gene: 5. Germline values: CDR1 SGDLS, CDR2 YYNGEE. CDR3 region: CASSTLAGLAKNIQYF. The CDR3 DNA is TGTGCCAGCAGCACCCTAGCGGGGCTAGCCAAAAACATTCAGTACTTC.

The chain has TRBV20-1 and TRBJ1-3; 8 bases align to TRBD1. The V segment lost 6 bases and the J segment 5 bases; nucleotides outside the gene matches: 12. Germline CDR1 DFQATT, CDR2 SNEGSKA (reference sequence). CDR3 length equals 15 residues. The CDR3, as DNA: TGCAGTGCAAGTGCTGCCGGGACAGGTAGAAACACCATATATTTT. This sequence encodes CSASAAGTGRNTIYF.

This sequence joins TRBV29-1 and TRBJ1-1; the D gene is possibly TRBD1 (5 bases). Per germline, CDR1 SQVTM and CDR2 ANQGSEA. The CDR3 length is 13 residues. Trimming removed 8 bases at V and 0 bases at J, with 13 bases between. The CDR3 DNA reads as TGCAGCCCAATAGGGGTCCTGAACACTGAAGCTTTCTTT. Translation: CSPIGVLNTEAFF.

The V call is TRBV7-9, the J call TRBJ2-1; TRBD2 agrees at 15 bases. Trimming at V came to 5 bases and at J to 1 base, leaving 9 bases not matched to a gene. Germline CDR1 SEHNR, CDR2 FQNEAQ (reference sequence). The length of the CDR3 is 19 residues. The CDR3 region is CASSEVGLAGGISYNEQFF. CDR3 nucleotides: TGTGCCAGCAGCGAAGTCGGACTAGCGGGGGGGATTTCCTACAATGAGCAGTTCTTC.

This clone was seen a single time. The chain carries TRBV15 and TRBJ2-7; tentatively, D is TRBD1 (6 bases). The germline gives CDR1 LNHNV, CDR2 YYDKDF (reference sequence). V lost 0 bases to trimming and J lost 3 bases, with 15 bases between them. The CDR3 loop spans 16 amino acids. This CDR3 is CATSRDPRQANYEQYF. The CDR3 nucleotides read TGTGCCACCAGCAGAGATCCAAGACAGGCCAACTACGAGCAGTACTTC. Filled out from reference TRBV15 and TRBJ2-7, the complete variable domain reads DAMVIQNPRYQVTQFGKPVTLSCSQTLNHNVMYWYQQKSSQAPKLLFHYYDKDFNNEADTPDNFQSRRPNTSFCFLDIRSPGLGDTAMYLCATSRDPRQANYEQYFGPGTRLTVT.

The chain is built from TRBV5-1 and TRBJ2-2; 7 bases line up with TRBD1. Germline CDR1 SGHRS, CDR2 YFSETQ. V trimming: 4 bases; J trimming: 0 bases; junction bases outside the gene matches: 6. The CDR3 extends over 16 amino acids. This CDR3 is CASSTRDRPNTGELFF. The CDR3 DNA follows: TGCGCCAGCAGCACAAGGGACAGACCGAACACCGGGGAGCTGTTTTTT.

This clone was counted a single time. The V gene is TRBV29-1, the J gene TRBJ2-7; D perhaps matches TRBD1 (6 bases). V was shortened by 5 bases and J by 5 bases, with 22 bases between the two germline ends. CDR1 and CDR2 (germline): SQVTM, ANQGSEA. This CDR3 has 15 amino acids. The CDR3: CSVTKAAGVRDEQYF. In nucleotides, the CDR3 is TGCAGCGTTACCAAAGCGGCAGGGGTGAGAGACGAGCAGTACTTC.

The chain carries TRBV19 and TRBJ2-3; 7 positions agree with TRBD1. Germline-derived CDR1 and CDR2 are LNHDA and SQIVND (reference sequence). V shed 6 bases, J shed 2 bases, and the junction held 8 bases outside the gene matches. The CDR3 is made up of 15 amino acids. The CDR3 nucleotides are TGTGCCAGTAGAGCCACAGGGGCCTTCACAGATACGCAGTATTTT. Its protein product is CASRATGAFTDTQYF.

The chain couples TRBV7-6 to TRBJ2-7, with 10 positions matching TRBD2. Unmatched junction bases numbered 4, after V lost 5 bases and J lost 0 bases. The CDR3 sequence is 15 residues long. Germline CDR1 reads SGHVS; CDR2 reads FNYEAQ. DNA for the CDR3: TGTGCCAGCAGCCTTAGCGGGGGGACCTCCTACGAGCAGTACTTC. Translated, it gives CASSLSGGTSYEQYF. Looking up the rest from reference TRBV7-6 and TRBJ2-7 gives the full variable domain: GAGVSQSPRYKVTKRGQDVALRCDPISGHVSLYWYRQALGQGPEFLTYFNYEAQQDKSGLPNDRFSAERPEGSISTLTIQRTEQRDSAMYRCASSLSGGTSYEQYFGPGTRLTVT.

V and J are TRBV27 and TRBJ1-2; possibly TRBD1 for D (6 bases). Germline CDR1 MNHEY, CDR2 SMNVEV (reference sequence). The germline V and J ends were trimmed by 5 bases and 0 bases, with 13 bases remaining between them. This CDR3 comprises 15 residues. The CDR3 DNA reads TGTGCCAGCAGTGGCGGACAGCCAGCTAACTATGGCTACACCTTC. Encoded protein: CASSGGQPANYGYTF.

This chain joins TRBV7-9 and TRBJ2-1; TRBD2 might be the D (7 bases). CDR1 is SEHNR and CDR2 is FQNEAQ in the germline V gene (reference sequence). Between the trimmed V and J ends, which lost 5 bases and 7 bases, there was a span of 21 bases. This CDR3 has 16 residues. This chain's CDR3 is CASSNGGQGGYNEQFF. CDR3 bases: TGTGCCAGCAGCAACGGGGGGCAGGGTGGCTATAATGAGCAGTTCTTC.

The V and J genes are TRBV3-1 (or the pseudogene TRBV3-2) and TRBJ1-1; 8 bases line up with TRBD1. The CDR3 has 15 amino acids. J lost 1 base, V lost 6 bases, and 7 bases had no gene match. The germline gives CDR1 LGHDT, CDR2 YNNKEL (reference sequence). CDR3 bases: TGTGCCAGCAGGCTAGGGACAGGCAAGAACACTGAAGCTTTCTTT. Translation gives CASRLGTGKNTEAFF.